This is a list of T cell receptor beta chains from one sample in a study of T cells in Graves' hyperthyroidism and ophthalmopathy. MiXCR, applied by TCRdb to the multiplex PCR reads, yields one record per CDR3 protein. The table records about 400,000 distinct CDR3 sequences, 15% to 19% of them present only once. The specimen sequenced was blood. These receptors all come from a woman aged 18-30 years with Graves' hyperthyroidism. CDR3s include the opening cysteine and the closing phenylalanine or tryptophan. The D gene is left open where the match is weak. Clone sizes are given selectively: once, few, many, or a class where the clone is expanded.

NA	TRBV20-1	TRBJ1-1	TRBD1	CSASTTGTGVPEAFF	TGCAGTGCTAGTACTACCGGGACAGGGGTGCCTGAAGCTTTCTTT
many	TRBV28	TRBJ2-5	NA	CASNPFGTRQETQYF	TGTGCCAGCAACCCGTTTGGGACTCGGCAAGAGACCCAGTACTTC
many	TRBV28	TRBJ1-1	TRBD1	CASRTPGGGDTEAFF	TGTGCCAGCAGAACTCCAGGGGGCGGGGACACTGAAGCTTTCTTT
many	TRBV3-1	TRBJ1-1	NA	CASSPTRGNTEAFF	TGTGCCAGCAGCCCTACACGAGGCAACACTGAAGCTTTCTTT
many	TRBV6-2/TRBV6-3	TRBJ2-5	TRBD1	CASSYWGQGVRGETQYF	TGTGCCAGCAGTTACTGGGGACAGGGAGTTCGAGGAGAGACCCAGTACTTC
NA	TRBV20-1	TRBJ2-1	TRBD2	CSARVRATSGRVNEQFF	TGCAGTGCTAGAGTTAGGGCTACTAGCGGGAGGGTCAATGAGCAGTTCTTC
few	TRBV11-2	TRBJ1-2	NA	CASSLGLLEGYTF	TGTGCCAGCAGCTTAGGACTGCTGGAGGGCTACACCTTC
few	TRBV3-1	TRBJ2-3	NA	CTSSPKRETGRVTDTQYF	TGTACCAGCAGCCCTAAGAGGGAGACAGGGAGGGTCACAGATACGCAGTATTTT
many	TRBV2	TRBJ1-4	NA	CASSAAGRGANEKLFF	TGTGCCAGCAGTGCGGCTGGACGAGGGGCTAACGAAAAACTGTTTTTT
few	TRBV20-1	TRBJ1-1	NA	CSARTPVDVGAEAFF	TGCAGTGCTAGAACCCCGGTAGACGTCGGGGCTGAAGCTTTCTTT
many	TRBV28	TRBJ2-2	TRBD1	CASGLPGQVGELFF	TGTGCCAGCGGCCTTCCGGGACAGGTCGGGGAGCTGTTTTTT
many	TRBV11-2	TRBJ2-7	NA	CASSFIGVSLEQYF	TGTGCCAGCAGCTTTATCGGCGTCTCCCTCGAGCAGTACTTC
many	TRBV15	TRBJ2-1	TRBD1	CATSTGQINEQFF	TGTGCCACCAGCACGGGACAGATCAATGAGCAGTTCTTC
many	TRBV7-8	TRBJ1-5	NA	CASSLGLGDQPQHF	TGTGCCAGCAGCTTAGGCTTAGGCGATCAGCCCCAGCATTTT